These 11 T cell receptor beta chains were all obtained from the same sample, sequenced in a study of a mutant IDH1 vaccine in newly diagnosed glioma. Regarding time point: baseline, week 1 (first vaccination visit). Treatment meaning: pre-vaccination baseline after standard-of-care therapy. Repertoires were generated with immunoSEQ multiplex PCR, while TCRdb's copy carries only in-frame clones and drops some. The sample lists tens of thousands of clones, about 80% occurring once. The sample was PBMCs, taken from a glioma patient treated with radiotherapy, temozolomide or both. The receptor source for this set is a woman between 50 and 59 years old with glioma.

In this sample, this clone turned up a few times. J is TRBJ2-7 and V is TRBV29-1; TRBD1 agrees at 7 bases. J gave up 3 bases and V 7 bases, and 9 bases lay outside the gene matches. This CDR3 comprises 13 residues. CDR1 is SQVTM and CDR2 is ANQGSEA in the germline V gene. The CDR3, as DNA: TGCAGCGCTAGAGGGGGCCGGGACTACGAGCAGTACTTC. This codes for CSARGGRDYEQYF.

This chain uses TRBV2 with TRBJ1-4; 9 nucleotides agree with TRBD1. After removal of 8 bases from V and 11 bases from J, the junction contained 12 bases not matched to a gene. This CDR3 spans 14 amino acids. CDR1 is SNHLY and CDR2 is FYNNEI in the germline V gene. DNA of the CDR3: TGTGCCAGCGGAGACGGGACAGGGAGGCGGAAACTGTTTTTT. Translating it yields CASGDGTGRRKLFF.

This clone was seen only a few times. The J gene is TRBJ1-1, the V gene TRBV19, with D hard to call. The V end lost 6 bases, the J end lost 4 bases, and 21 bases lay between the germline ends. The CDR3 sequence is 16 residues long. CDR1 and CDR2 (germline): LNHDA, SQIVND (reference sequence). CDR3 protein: CASRRGVVRMFTEAFF. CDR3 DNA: TGTGCCAGTAGGAGAGGCGTCGTCAGGATGTTCACTGAAGCTTTCTTT. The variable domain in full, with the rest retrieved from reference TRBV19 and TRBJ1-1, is DGGITQSPKYLFRKEGQNVTLSCEQNLNHDAMYWYRQDPGQGLRLIYYSQIVNDFQKGDIAEGYSVSREKKESFPLTVTSAQKNPTAFYLCASRRGVVRMFTEAFFGQGTRLTVV.

This CDR3 reads CASSIQGQLAKNIQYF. CDR3 nucleotides: TGTGCCAGTAGTATACAGGGACAACTAGCCAAAAACATTCAGTACTTC. This sequence joins TRBV19 and TRBJ2-4; a weak D match, TRBD1 (6 bases). This CDR3 contains 16 residues. With 2 bases removed from V and 0 bases from J, the gap between germline ends came to 11 bases. Per the germline V gene, CDR1 is LNHDA and CDR2 is SQIVND (reference sequence). The whole variable domain, remainder taken from reference TRBV19 and TRBJ2-4, is DGGITQSPKYLFRKEGQNVTLSCEQNLNHDAMYWYRQDPGQGLRLIYYSQIVNDFQKGDIAEGYSVSREKKESFPLTVTSAQKNPTAFYLCASSIQGQLAKNIQYFGAGTRLSVL.

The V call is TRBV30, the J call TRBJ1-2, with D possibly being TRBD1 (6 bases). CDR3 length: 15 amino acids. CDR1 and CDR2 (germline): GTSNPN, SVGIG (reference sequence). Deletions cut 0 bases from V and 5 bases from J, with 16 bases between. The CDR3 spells CAWSVPGGRRYGYTF. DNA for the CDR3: TGTGCCTGGAGTGTACCCGGGGGGCGAAGATATGGCTACACCTTC.

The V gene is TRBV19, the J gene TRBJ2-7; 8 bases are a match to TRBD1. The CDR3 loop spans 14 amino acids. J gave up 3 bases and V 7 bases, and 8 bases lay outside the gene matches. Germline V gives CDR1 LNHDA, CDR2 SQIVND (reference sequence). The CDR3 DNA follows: TGTGCCAGTAAACGGACAGGGTACGACTACGAGCAGTACTTC. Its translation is CASKRTGYDYEQYF.

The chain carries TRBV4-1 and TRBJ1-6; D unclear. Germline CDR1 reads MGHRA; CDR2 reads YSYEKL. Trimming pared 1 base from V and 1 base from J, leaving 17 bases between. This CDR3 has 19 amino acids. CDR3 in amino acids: CASSQVLAGYGSYNSPLHF. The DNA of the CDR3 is TGCGCCAGCAGCCAAGTTTTGGCAGGTTACGGGTCCTATAATTCACCCCTCCACTTT.

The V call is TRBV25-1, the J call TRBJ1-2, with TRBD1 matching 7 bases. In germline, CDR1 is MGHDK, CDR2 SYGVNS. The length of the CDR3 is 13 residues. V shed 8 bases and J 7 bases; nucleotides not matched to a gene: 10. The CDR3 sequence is CASRDRVLGGYTF. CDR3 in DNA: TGTGCCAGCCGCGACAGGGTTTTAGGTGGCTACACCTTC.

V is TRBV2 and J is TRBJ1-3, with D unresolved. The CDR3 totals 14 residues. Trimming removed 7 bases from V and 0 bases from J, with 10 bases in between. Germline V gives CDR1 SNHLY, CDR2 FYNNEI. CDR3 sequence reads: CASTRDLSGNTIYF. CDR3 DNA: TGTGCCAGCACCAGAGACCTCTCTGGAAACACCATATATTTT.

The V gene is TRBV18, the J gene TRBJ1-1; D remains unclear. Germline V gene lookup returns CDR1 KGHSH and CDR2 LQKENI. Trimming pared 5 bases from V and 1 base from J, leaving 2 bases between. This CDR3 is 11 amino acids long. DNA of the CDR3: TGTGCCAGCTCAAGGAACACTGAAGCTTTCTTT. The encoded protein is CASSRNTEAFF.

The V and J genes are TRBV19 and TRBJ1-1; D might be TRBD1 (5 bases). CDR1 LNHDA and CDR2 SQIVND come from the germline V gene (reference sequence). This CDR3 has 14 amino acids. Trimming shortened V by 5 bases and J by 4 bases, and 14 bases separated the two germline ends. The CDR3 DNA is TGTGCCAGTAGTCAATCGGGGGGGGGCACTGAAGCTTTCTTT. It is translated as CASSQSGGGTEAFF. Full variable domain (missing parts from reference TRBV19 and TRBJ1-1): DGGITQSPKYLFRKEGQNVTLSCEQNLNHDAMYWYRQDPGQGLRLIYYSQIVNDFQKGDIAEGYSVSREKKESFPLTVTSAQKNPTAFYLCASSQSGGGTEAFFGQGTRLTVV.